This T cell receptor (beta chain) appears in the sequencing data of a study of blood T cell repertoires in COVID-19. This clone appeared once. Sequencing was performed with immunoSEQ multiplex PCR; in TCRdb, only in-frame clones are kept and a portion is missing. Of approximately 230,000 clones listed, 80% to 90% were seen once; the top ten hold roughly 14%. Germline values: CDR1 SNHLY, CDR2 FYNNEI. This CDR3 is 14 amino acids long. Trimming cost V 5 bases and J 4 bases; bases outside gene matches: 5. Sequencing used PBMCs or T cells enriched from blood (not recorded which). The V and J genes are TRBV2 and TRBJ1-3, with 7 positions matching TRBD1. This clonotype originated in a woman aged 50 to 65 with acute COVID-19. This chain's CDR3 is CASSLNRGGNTIYF. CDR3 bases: TGTGCCAGCAGTCTGAACAGGGGAGGAAACACCATATATTTT.